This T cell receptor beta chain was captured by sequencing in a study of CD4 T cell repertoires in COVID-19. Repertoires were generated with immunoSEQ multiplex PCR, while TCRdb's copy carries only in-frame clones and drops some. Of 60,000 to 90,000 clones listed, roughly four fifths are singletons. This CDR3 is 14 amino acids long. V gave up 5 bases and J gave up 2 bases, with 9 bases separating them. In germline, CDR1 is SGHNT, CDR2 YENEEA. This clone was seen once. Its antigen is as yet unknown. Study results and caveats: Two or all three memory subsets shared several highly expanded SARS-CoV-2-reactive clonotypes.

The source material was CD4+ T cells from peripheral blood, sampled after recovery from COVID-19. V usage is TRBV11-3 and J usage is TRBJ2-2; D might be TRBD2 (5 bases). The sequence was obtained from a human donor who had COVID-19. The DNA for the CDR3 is TGTGCCAGCAGCCCGACTACAAACACCGGGGAGCTGTTTTTT. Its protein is CASSPTTNTGELFF.